These T cell receptor beta chains were read from a single sample in a study of CD8 T cells in ankylosing spondylitis. MiXCR, run by TCRdb on the 5' RACE reads, gives a single entry per CDR3 protein. The table records approximately 540,000 distinct CDR3 sequences, over 9.5% of them present only once. The sample was blood, either unsorted or a sorted T cell fraction (not recorded which). The receptors here all came from a male donor with ankylosing spondylitis. CDR3s include the opening cysteine and the closing phenylalanine or tryptophan. A D gene is named only where the DNA matches it firmly. Clone sizes are given selectively: once, few, many, or a class where the clone is expanded.

>TRBD1|-|TRBV28|TRBJ1-4
CASSFTGVTNEKLFF
TGTGCCAGCAGTTTCACAGGGGTGACTAATGAAAAACTGTTTTTT
>TRBD2|-|TRBV15|TRBJ2-7
CATSRSVAGTYEQYF
TGTGCCACCAGCAGAAGCGTAGCGGGAACCTACGAGCAGTACTTC
>-|-|TRBV20-1|TRBJ1-2
CSARDRSRGDGYTF
TGCAGTGCTAGAGACAGATCACGGGGGGATGGCTACACCTTC
>TRBD2|many|TRBV5-1|TRBJ2-5
CASSLAGGGQETQYF
TGTGCCAGCAGTTTAGCGGGAGGGGGCCAAGAGACCCAGTACTTC
>-|few|TRBV2|TRBJ2-1
CASVTQKDYYNEQFF
TGTGCCAGCGTAACCCAAAAGGACTATTACAATGAGCAGTTCTTC
>-|-|TRBV11-1|TRBJ2-7
CASSMWGNSYEQYF
TGTGCCAGCAGCATGTGGGGTAACTCCTACGAGCAGTACTTC
>-|-|TRBV2|TRBJ1-1
CASSEMSNTEAFF
TGTGCCAGCAGTGAAATGAGTAACACTGAAGCTTTCTTT
>-|many|TRBV4-1|TRBJ1-1
CASSLSGGEAFF
TGCGCCAGCAGCCTTAGCGGGGGTGAAGCTTTCTTT
>TRBD2|many|TRBV20-1|TRBJ2-3
CSAKEREASDTQYF
TGCAGTGCTAAAGAGCGGGAGGCCTCAGATACGCAGTATTTT
>-|few|TRBV6-6|TRBJ2-5
CASRYLLQETQYF
TGTGCCAGCAGATATCTACTCCAAGAGACCCAGTACTTC
>-|-|TRBV19|TRBJ1-2
CASSTLTKSYGYTF
TGTGCCAGTAGTACCCTGACAAAGAGCTATGGCTACACCTTC
>TRBD2|-|TRBV2|TRBJ2-7
CASSGSIKQYF
TGTGCCAGTAGCGGGAGTATCAAGCAGTACTTC
>-|few|TRBV7-2|TRBJ2-2
CASSLAMDLGELFF
TGTGCCAGCAGCTTAGCGATGGACCTCGGGGAGCTGTTTTTT
>-|many|TRBV5-1|TRBJ1-5
CASSLEGEQPQHF
TGTGCCAGCAGCTTAGAGGGGGAGCAGCCCCAGCATTTT
>-|-|TRBV19|TRBJ1-5
CASSIRTGNNQPQHF
TGTGCCAGTAGTATACGCACAGGGAACAATCAGCCCCAGCATTTT
>TRBD2|few|TRBV19|TRBJ2-7
CASSTLAPVSWEQYF
TGTGCCAGTAGTACACTAGCGCCGGTTTCGTGGGAGCAGTACTTC